This T cell receptor beta chain was identified during a study of post-analysis software for immune sequencing data (dated by TCRdb to 2013 to 2016). The study in broad terms: Recorded disease courses included relapsing-remitting, secondary progressive and progressive-relapsing multiple sclerosis, with some patients lacking subtype annotation. A subset of samples was prepared in parallel using single-end sample barcoding, then pooled and co-amplified after Illumina adapter ligation. Patient repertoires were compared against some twelve previously published healthy control repertoires from donors aged about 6 to 26 years. Study-wide conclusions, independent of this receptor: Direct clustering with F measure revealed strong co-clustering of samples prepared in the same batch, which led to a batch-effect correction. Significantly lower normalized Chao1 diversity was found in multiple sclerosis patients than in controls, suggesting substantial peripheral T-cell clonal expansion. Patients showed significantly higher frequencies than controls for about five TRBV segments, among them TRBV5-6, TRBV5-1 and TRBV20-1. The multiple sclerosis patient group was slightly younger than the control group.

Libraries were made using PCR. The sequencing machine was an Illumina HiSeq 2500. Unique molecular identifiers were incorporated into TCR beta cDNA libraries to reduce PCR and sequencing biases. Every 1 to 10 million input T cells yielded 500,000 or so cDNA molecules, meaning each molecule approximated one T cell. The same protocol used for the earlier healthy control dataset was applied to prepare and sequence the patient libraries. Within a given batch, samples were prepared together, multiplexed and sequenced on the same HiSeq lane. Processing in the source paper ran as follows. Raw barcoded reads were processed with MIGEC, discarding single-read molecular identifier groups before consensus assembly and CDR3 extraction. Clonotype tables were post-analysed with VDJtools, and diversity was normalized by down-sampling all datasets to the smallest sample size. To correct batch-related cross-sample contamination, repertoire overlap clustering matched CDR3 amino acid sequences but not nucleotide sequences. The public reads were run again by TCRdb, first through fastp at Q25 and then through MiXCR, and only productive beta chains were kept. Every distinct CDR3 protein forms one entry, paired with its most common genes and DNA. These V and J calls derive from TCRdb rather than the authors' analysis. In all, the sample holds roughly 170,000 distinct CDR3 sequences, and 30% of those were seen once. Over 1.2% of the sample is taken by the ten largest.

To demonstrate the VDJtools post-analysis software, TCR beta repertoires were profiled from the peripheral blood of 10 to 15 young patients with multiple sclerosis. Multiple sclerosis patients were children and adolescents aged about 6 to 16 years. Concerning this clonotype itself: Its binding antigen is unknown. The input lacks base qualities; no much larger clone sits a single base away.

The CDR3 spans 15 residues, from the cysteine through the phenylalanine. Just the 45-base CDR3 DNA is kept, in frame starting at base 1. The junction shows trimming of 6 bases on V and 2 bases on J, plus 17 bases between the germline ends. The germline V gene gives CDR1 as SNHLY and CDR2 as FYNNEI. Sequencing was carried out using blood. This chain is built from TRBV2 and TRBJ2-7; the D gene is unclear. The receptor's source is a girl aged 10-17 years with multiple sclerosis. Here is the DNA: TGTGCCAGCAGCGACGGGTCTGCCCGAACCTACGAGCAGTACTTC. This yields the protein CASSDGSARTYEQYF. Outside the CDR3, residues come from the reference TRBV2 and TRBJ2-7 proteins, so the full variable domain is: EPEVTQTPSHQVTQMGQEVILRCVPISNHLYFYWYRQILGQKVEFLVSFYNNEISEKSEIFDDQFSVERPDGSNFTLKIRSTKLEDSAMYFCASSDGSARTYEQYFGPGTRLTVT.